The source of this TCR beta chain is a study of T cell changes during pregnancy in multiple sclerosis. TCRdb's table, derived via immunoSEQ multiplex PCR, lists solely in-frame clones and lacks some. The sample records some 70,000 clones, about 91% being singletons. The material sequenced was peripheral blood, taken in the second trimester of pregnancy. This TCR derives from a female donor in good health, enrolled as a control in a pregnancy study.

The CDR3 coding sequence is TGTGCCAGCAGCCCGGGGACTAGCGTGTACGAGCAGTACTTC. This translates into CASSPGTSVYEQYF. V gene TRBV5-4 combines with J gene TRBJ2-7, with 10 bases that match TRBD2. After removal of 4 bases from V and 4 bases from J, the junction contained 5 bases not matched to a gene. The V gene's germline CDR1 is SGHNT and CDR2 YYREEE (reference sequence). The CDR3 length is 14 residues.